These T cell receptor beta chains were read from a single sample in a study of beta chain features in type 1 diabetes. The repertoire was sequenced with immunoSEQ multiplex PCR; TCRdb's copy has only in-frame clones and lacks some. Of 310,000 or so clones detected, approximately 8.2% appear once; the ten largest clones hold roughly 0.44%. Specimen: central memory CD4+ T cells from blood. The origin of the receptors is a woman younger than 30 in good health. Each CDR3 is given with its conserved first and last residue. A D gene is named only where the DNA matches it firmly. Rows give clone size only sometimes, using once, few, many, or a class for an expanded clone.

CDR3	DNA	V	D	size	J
CASSFRDTHGYTF	TGTGCCAGCAGTTTCCGGGACACCCATGGCTACACCTTC	TRBV27	.	.	TRBJ1-2
CASSPFRDGAVTDTQYF	TGCGCCAGCAGCCCCTTTAGGGATGGGGCCGTGACAGATACGCAGTATTTT	TRBV4-3	.	.	TRBJ2-3
CASSPDTKQFF	TGTGCCAGTAGTCCCGACACCAAGCAGTTCTTC	TRBV19	.	.	TRBJ2-1
CAMGTGLAGESAQYF	TGTGCCATGGGGACCGGACTAGCGGGAGAGTCTGCGCAGTATTTT	TRBV10-3	TRBD2	.	TRBJ2-3
CASSGVINQPQHF	TGTGCCAGCAGCGGGGTGATAAATCAGCCCCAGCATTTT	TRBV7-2	.	.	TRBJ1-5
CASSLGQGSYGYTF	TGTGCCAGCAGTTTAGGGCAGGGTAGCTATGGCTACACCTTC	TRBV28	.	few	TRBJ1-2
CASSLWRANVLTF	TGTGCCAGCAGCTTGTGGAGGGCCAACGTCCTGACTTTC	TRBV7-3	.	.	TRBJ2-6
CATMGTAASGGYTF	TGTGCCACCATGGGGACAGCGGCTTCGGGAGGCTACACCTTC	TRBV10-3	TRBD1	few	TRBJ1-2
CASSLDSKETQYF	TGTGCCAGCAGTTTGGACAGCAAAGAGACCCAGTACTTC	TRBV2	.	many	TRBJ2-5
CASSETREQYF	TGTGCCAGCAGCGAAACTCGGGAGCAGTACTTC	TRBV4-2	.	few	TRBJ2-7